The present T cell receptor (beta chain) was sequenced within a study of cytomegalovirus exposure and HLA in healthy donors. Germline CDR1 is ENHRY and CDR2 is SYGVKD. This CDR3 contains 14 residues. Trimming took 6 bases from V and 1 from J, leaving 12 bases between them. PCR primers comprised 60 Vbeta and 13 Jbeta primers. This table comes from immunoSEQ multiplex PCR, and its TCRdb copy is limited to in-frame clones, with some not included. The listing contains about 170,000 clones. The chain has TRBV10-3 and TRBJ2-5, with a possible D match to TRBD1 (6 bases). The TCR originated in a woman in her fifties or sixties in good health and CMV-seronegative. The sequencing input was PBMCs. The CDR3 protein is CAISPQGSQETQYF. The CDR3 DNA follows: TGTGCCATCAGCCCCCAGGGGTCCCAAGAGACCCAGTACTTC.